Included here is one T cell receptor (beta chain) sequence, with context. Participants were aged roughly 18 to 90 years, lived in 20 to 30 US areas, and enrolled virtually. These data originate in a study of blood T cell repertoires in COVID-19. Assay used: immunoSEQ multiplex PCR; TCRdb lists only in-frame clones, some missing. The sample comprises 310,000 or so clones, 70% to 90% of which are singletons, and under 6.5% rests with the top ten. This CDR3 has 17 residues. In germline, CDR1 is SGHRS, CDR2 YFSETQ. V was pared by 3 bases and J by 1 base, with 8 bases of the junction left unmatched. Sample: PBMCs or T cells enriched from blood (not recorded which). The chain carries TRBV5-1 and TRBJ1-1, with 11 bases identical to TRBD1. The clonotype comes from a woman aged 30 to 39 who had recovered from COVID-19. Here the CDR3 DNA reads TGCGCCAGCAGCTCAAGGGACAGGGGGTCTACGAACACTGAAGCTTTCTTT. Its protein product is CASSSRDRGSTNTEAFF.